This note documents a single TCR beta chain sequence. The target antigen is unknown. This sample was taken from a study of CD8 T cells in ankylosing spondylitis. Regarding the study as a whole: Past studies reported some motif variants in reactive arthritis synovial fluid and blood. What seemed typical of ankylosing spondylitis blood was a TCR beta motif built from roughly 8 highly homologous variants. Relatively scarce in peripheral blood, disease-linked clones were CD8+.

5'-RACE, quantitative and with molecular barcodes, yielded the TCR beta libraries. MiXCR, applied by TCRdb to the 5' RACE reads, yields one record per CDR3 protein. The sample gives roughly 36,000 distinct CDR3 sequences, more than 13% of which show up once; about 40% is in the top ten. The sample was blood. This TCR came from a male donor with ankylosing spondylitis or in good health (not recorded which).

The DNA for the CDR3 is TGTGCCACCAGCAGGGAAATCGGGGAGCTGTTTTTT. Its translation: CATSREIGELFF. The chain recombines TRBV15 with TRBJ2-2; D unresolved. Germline V gene data show CDR1 as LNHNV and CDR2 as YYDKDF (reference sequence). V shed 3 bases and J shed 7 bases, with 6 bases lying between them. CDR3 size: 12 residues.